This TCR beta chain was captured by sequencing in a study of T cells in women clearing cervical HPV infection. Points from the study as a whole: Associations may precede or follow infection; HPV-specific or memory T cells were not isolated.

HPV was found by MY09/MY11 PCR and dot-blot genotyping. This CDR3 has 14 residues. The germline CDR1 and CDR2 sequences are SNHLY and FYNNEI. Trimming cost V 3 bases and J 2 bases, with 8 bases left between them. TCRdb's table, derived via immunoSEQ multiplex PCR, lists solely in-frame clones and lacks some. The sample's table shows tens of thousands of clones. A note on this clone: The target antigen is unknown. The CDR3 goes on 3 residues after the read ends, and that part is filled in from the germline J gene.

The sequence was collected from a woman between 18 and 75 years old with a cervical HPV16 infection that either progressed to CIN3+ or cleared (not recorded which). The chain has TRBV2 and TRBJ1-5, with a possible D match to TRBD1 (6 bases). Sequencing was carried out using blood buffy coat. The CDR3 is CASSDRTGNQPQHF. CDR3 DNA, as far as it was read: TGTGCCAGCAGTGACCGGACAGGCAATCAGCCC.